This T cell receptor beta chain came from a study of blood T cell repertoires in COVID-19. The data were produced by immunoSEQ multiplex PCR, yet TCRdb's version contains in-frame clones alone and is incomplete. The sample has about 150,000 clones, 84% seen once. The V gene end was trimmed by 2 bases and the J gene end by 1 base; junction bases not matched to a gene: 9. This CDR3 spans 17 amino acids. The germline CDR1 and CDR2 sequences are PRHDT and FYEKMQ (reference sequence). This chain joins TRBV13 and TRBJ2-7; 9 bases agree with TRBD2. The sample comprised peripheral blood. The source of this sequence is a man in his late teens or twenties with active or convalescent COVID-19. The CDR3 protein is CASSLLGLAGLSYEQYF. In nucleotides, the CDR3 is TGTGCCAGCAGCTTATTAGGGCTAGCGGGACTTTCCTACGAGCAGTACTTC.